Following are 14 T cell receptor beta chains from one sample sequenced in a study of blood T cell repertoires in COVID-19. Here immunoSEQ multiplex PCR was the method, and the copy in TCRdb shows in-frame clones only, minus some. The table includes fewer than 250,000 clones, about 83% detected once. Material: peripheral blood. All receptors come from a human donor in a cohort sampled during active COVID-19.

J is TRBJ1-6 and V is TRBV2; no reliable D call. CDR3 length equals 13 residues. Germline CDR1 reads SNHLY; CDR2 reads FYNNEI. V lost 4 bases, J lost 4 bases, and 5 bases lay in between. CDR3 in DNA: TGTGCCAGCAGTGTGCAGTATAATTCACCCCTCCACTTT. Translated, it gives CASSVQYNSPLHF. The full variable domain, completed using reference TRBV2 and TRBJ1-6, is EPEVTQTPSHQVTQMGQEVILRCVPISNHLYFYWYRQILGQKVEFLVSFYNNEISEKSEIFDDQFSVERPDGSNFTLKIRSTKLEDSAMYFCASSVQYNSPLHFGNGTRLTVT.

The gene calls are TRBV24-1 and TRBJ2-7; D gene uncertain. The germline V and J ends were trimmed by 4 bases and 7 bases, with 13 bases remaining between them. CDR3 length: 13 amino acids. The V gene's germline CDR1 is KGHDR and CDR2 SFDVKD. CDR3: CATSDRISEEQYF. In nucleotides, the CDR3 is TGTGCCACCAGTGACCGCATTAGTGAGGAGCAGTACTTC.

The V call is TRBV2, the J call TRBJ2-3; D is ambiguous. Trimming took off 3 bases at V and 7 bases at J, with 11 bases between the two ends. CDR1 SNHLY and CDR2 FYNNEI come from the germline V gene. CDR3 size: 13 residues. The CDR3 nucleotides read TGTGCCAGCAGTGAGGTTCAGCGAAATACGCAGTATTTT. Protein: CASSEVQRNTQYF. Drawing the rest from reference TRBV2 and TRBJ2-3, the complete variable domain is EPEVTQTPSHQVTQMGQEVILRCVPISNHLYFYWYRQILGQKVEFLVSFYNNEISEKSEIFDDQFSVERPDGSNFTLKIRSTKLEDSAMYFCASSEVQRNTQYFGPGTRLTVL.

The V and J genes are TRBV11-3 and TRBJ2-5, with TRBD2 as a possible D gene (6 bases). Trimming removed 3 bases from V and 4 bases from J, with 15 bases in between. CDR3 length: 15 residues. CDR1 SGHNT and CDR2 YENEEA come from the germline V gene. The DNA of the CDR3 is TGTGCCAGCAGCTTCGCGGGACCCCTTGGAGAGACCCAGTACTTC. Encoded protein: CASSFAGPLGETQYF.

This clone has only one observation. V and J are TRBV25-1 and TRBJ2-2; 11 nucleotides match TRBD1. Germline trimming cut 7 bases from V and 6 bases from J; bases unmatched to any gene: 10. There are 16 residues in the CDR3. Germline assignment: CDR1 MGHDK and CDR2 SYGVNS. The CDR3 here is CASMMPGTGGSGELFF. The CDR3 DNA is TGTGCCAGCATGATGCCAGGGACAGGGGGATCCGGGGAGCTGTTTTTT.

The CDR3 sequence: CASSLDSHSYEQYF. Here the CDR3 DNA reads TGTGCCAGCAGCTTAGACAGCCACTCCTACGAGCAGTACTTC. The genes are TRBV7-9 and TRBJ2-7; no definite D call. CDR3 size: 14 residues. V dropped 1 base and J dropped 0 bases, with 7 bases sitting between them. Per germline, CDR1 SEHNR and CDR2 FQNEAQ (reference sequence).

The gene calls are TRBV12-3 or TRBV12-4 and TRBJ2-7; possibly TRBD1 for D (5 bases). V lost 6 bases, J lost 7 bases, and 10 bases lay in between. This CDR3 contains 11 residues. The CDR3 protein is CASSYDREQYF. In nucleotides, the CDR3 is TGTGCCAGCAGCTATGACAGAGAGCAGTACTTC.

This sequence joins TRBV27 and TRBJ2-7; D is perhaps TRBD1 (6 bases). Germline V CDR1 and CDR2: MNHEY, SMNVEV (reference sequence). CDR3 length: 14 amino acids. The ends were cut back, 2 bases at V and 6 bases at J, with 14 bases in the middle. The CDR3 DNA sequence: TGTGCCAGCAGTTTACTACAGGGAAGAAGCGAGCAGTACTTC. Translating gives CASSLLQGRSEQYF.

Within the sample, this clone is medium-sized. V and J are TRBV4-1 and TRBJ2-5, with D maybe TRBD1 (6 bases). The germline V gene encodes CDR1 MGHRA and CDR2 YSYEKL. The CDR3 sequence is 16 residues long. The V end was cut by 1 base, the J end by 5 bases, with 17 bases between. The CDR3 spells CASSQGDIVNGETQYF. CDR3 nucleotide sequence: TGCGCCAGCAGCCAAGGGGACATTGTAAACGGTGAGACCCAGTACTTC.

The chain couples TRBV5-6 to TRBJ1-1, with 7 nucleotides matching TRBD1. The CDR3 totals 15 residues. CDR1 and CDR2 from the germline V gene are SGHDT and YYEEEE. The ends lost 3 bases at V and 11 bases at J; junction bases unmatched: 16. The CDR3 sequence: CASSSQWDSLMRAFF. The CDR3 region has the DNA TGTGCCAGCAGCTCGCAATGGGACAGCCTAATGAGGGCTTTCTTT.

The rearrangement uses TRBV5-1 and TRBJ2-5; 8 bases fit TRBD1. This CDR3 region has 14 residues. The V gene end was trimmed by 4 bases and the J gene end by 6 bases; junction bases not matched to a gene: 8. Germline lookup yields CDR1 SGHRS and CDR2 YFSETQ. The CDR3 nucleotides read TGCGCCAGCAGCCTAGGACAGGGCACGAAGACCCAGTACTTC. It encodes CASSLGQGTKTQYF.

This clone was seen ten or more times. The chain recombines TRBV5-1 with TRBJ1-5; possible D gene TRBD1, 5 bases. The V gene lost 4 bases and the J gene lost 7 bases, with 15 bases spanning the gap. The length of the CDR3 is 14 residues. Germline CDR1 is SGHRS and CDR2 is YFSETQ. In DNA, the CDR3 is TGCGCCAGCAGCCCGTTGGGGGGAAGACAGCCCCAGCATTTT. It specifies CASSPLGGRQPQHF. Based on the CDR3 plus reference TRBV5-1 and TRBJ1-5, the full variable domain is KAGVTQTPRYLIKTRGQQVTLSCSPISGHRSVSWYQQTPGQGLQFLFEYFSETQRNKGNFPGRFSGRQFSNSRSEMNVSTLELGDSALYLCASSPLGGRQPQHFGDGTRLSIL.

J is TRBJ2-1 and V is TRBV9; weak D call: TRBD1 (5 bases). Germline CDR1 and CDR2: SGDLS and YYNGEE. The CDR3 consists of 14 residues. V lost 4 bases and J 4 bases, leaving 12 bases between the germline ends. The DNA of the CDR3 is TGTGCCAGCAGCCTCACCTCAGGGTACAATGAGCAGTTCTTC. This gives the protein CASSLTSGYNEQFF.

Remarks on this clone: This could be a read error, since a much larger clone is one nucleotide away. The CDR3 region is CTSSYLGASNTGELFF. Here the CDR3 DNA reads TGTACCAGTAGTTACTTAGGGGCCTCGAACACCGGGGAGCTGTTTTTT. This chain links TRBV19 with TRBJ2-2; tentative D call: TRBD1 (5 bases). Germline CDR1 LNHDA, CDR2 SQIVND (reference sequence). The CDR3 spans 16 residues.